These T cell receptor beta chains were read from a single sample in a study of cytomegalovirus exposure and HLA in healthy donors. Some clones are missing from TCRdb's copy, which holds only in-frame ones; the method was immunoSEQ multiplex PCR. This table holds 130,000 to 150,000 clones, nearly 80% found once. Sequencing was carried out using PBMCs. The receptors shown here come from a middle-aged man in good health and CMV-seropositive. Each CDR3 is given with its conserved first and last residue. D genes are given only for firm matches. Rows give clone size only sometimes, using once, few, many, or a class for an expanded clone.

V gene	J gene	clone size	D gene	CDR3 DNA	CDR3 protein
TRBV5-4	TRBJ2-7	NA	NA	TGTGCCAGCAGCTTACAGGGCACCTACGAGCAGTACTTC	CASSLQGTYEQYF
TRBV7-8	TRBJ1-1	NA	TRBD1	TGTGCCAGCAGCTCCTTTGGTTTGGGACAGGTTGATACTGAAGCTTTCTTT	CASSSFGLGQVDTEAFF
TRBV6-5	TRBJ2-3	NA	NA	TGTGCCAGCTCTCGGGTTCGTTCGGATACGCAGTATTTT	CASSRVRSDTQYF
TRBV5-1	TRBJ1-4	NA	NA	TGCGCCAGCAGCTCCCTAGGGGCAACTAATGAAAAACTGTTTTTT	CASSSLGATNEKLFF
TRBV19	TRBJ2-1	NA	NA	TGTGCCAGTAGTACTAGGTACAATGAGCAGTTCTTC	CASSTRYNEQFF
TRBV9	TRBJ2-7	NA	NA	TGTGCCAGCAGCGTAGCTCGAACATCCGAGCAGTACTTC	CASSVARTSEQYF
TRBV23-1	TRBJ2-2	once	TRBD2	TGCGCCAGCGAAATTAGCGGGAGGGCCTCGGCTAAAGCCGGGGAGCTGTTTTTT	CASEISGRASAKAGELFF
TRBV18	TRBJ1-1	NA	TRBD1	TGTGCCAGCTCACAGGGGGCGAGCACTGAAGCTTTCTTT	CASSQGASTEAFF
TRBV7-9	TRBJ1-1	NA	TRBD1	TGTGCCAGCAGCTCCCCCTTTTTGGACAGGGAGGCTTTCTTT	CASSSPFLDREAFF
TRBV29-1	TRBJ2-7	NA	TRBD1	TGCAGCGTCCCGGACAGGGGGAAACCCTACGAGCAGTACTTC	CSVPDRGKPYEQYF
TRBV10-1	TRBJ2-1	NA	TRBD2	TGCGCCAGCATTAGCGGGGGGCCGGCTTCGGGACTAGCAACCTACAATGAGCAGTTCTTC	CASISGGPASGLATYNEQFF
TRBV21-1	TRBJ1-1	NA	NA	TGTGCCAGCAGCTTGCTCCACAGGGACCTCTCTGAAGCTTTCTTT	CASSLLHRDLSEAFF
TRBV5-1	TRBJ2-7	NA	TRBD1	TGCGCCAGCAGCTTCGGGGCTTTGGGACAGGGAGAGTACGAGCAGTACTTC	CASSFGALGQGEYEQYF
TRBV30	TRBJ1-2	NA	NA	TGTGCCAAAACACAGGGCACCCTATATGGCTACACCTTC	CAKTQGTLYGYTF
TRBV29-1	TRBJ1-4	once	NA	TGCAGCGTTGGGCGGGAAAAACTGTTTTTT	CSVGREKLFF
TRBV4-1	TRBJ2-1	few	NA	TGCGCCAGCAGCCAGGCGTCAGGTTATGAGCAGTTCTTC	CASSQASGYEQFF
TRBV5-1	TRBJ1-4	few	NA	TGCGCCAGCAGCCTTGGGACTGGAATTAATGAAAAACTGTTTTTT	CASSLGTGINEKLFF
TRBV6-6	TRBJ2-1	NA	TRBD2	TGTGCCAGCAGTTACCATCCTAGCGGGAGACTCGATGAGCAGTTCTTC	CASSYHPSGRLDEQFF
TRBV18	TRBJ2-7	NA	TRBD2	TGTGCCAGCTCAGGGACTAGCGGCTCCTACGAGCAGTACTTC	CASSGTSGSYEQYF
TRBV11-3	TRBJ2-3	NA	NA	TGTGCCAGCAGCTATAGGGGAACAGATACGCAGTATTTT	CASSYRGTDTQYF
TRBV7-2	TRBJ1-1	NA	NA	TGTGCCAGCAGCTCACAGACGAACACTGAAGCTTTCTTT	CASSSQTNTEAFF
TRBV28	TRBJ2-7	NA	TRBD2	TGTGCCAGCAGTTTATTTGACCTAGCGGGAGGGCCGGGCGAGCAGTACTTC	CASSLFDLAGGPGEQYF
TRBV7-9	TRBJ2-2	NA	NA	TGTTCCAGCAGCTCTATAGCGAGCACCGGGGAGCTGTTTTTT	CSSSSIASTGELFF
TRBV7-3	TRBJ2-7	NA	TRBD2	TGTGCCAGCAGCCCTATAGCGGGAGCCTACGAGCAGTACTTC	CASSPIAGAYEQYF
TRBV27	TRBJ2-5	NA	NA	TGTGCCAGCAGTTCAAACCTCAGGGGCGGTGGGCGAGAGACCCAGTACTTC	CASSSNLRGGGRETQYF
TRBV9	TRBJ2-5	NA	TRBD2	TGTGCCAGCAGCGGACAAGCGGGAGGGAAAGAGACCCAGTACTTC	CASSGQAGGKETQYF
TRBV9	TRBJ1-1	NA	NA	TGTGCCAGCAGCGTGTCAGGGATGAACACTGAAGCTTTCTTT	CASSVSGMNTEAFF
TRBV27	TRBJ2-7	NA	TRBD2	TGTGCCAGCAGTTCCCTAACTAGCGGAGTCTACGAGCAGTACTTC	CASSSLTSGVYEQYF
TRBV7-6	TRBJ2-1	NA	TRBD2	TGTGCCAGCAGCTTAGGGTCTAGCTGGGGAGGGGAGCAGTTCTTC	CASSLGSSWGGEQFF
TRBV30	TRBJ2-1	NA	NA	TGTGCCTGGTCCACATCAGGGGCCTACAATGAGCAGTTCTTC	CAWSTSGAYNEQFF
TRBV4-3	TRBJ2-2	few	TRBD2	TGCGCCAGCAGCCAAGAGGTAGCGGGAGAGGGGGCCGGGGAGCTGTTTTTT	CASSQEVAGEGAGELFF
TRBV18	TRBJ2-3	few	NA	TGTGCCAGCTCACCACCCGGGACACGACACACAGATACGCAGTATTTT	CASSPPGTRHTDTQYF
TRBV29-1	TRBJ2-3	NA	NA	TGCAGCGGGGGAGGGGGGAAGGGGACAGATACGCAGTATTTT	CSGGGGKGTDTQYF
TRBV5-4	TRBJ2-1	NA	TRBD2	TGTGCCAGCAGCTGGACTAGCGGGAGGAGCAATGAACAGTTCTTC	CASSWTSGRSNEQFF
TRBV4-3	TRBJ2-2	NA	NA	TGCGCCAGCAGCCAAAGTACATCGGGGGAGCTGTTTTTT	CASSQSTSGELFF
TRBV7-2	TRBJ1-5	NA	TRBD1	TGTGCCAGCAGCTTAGTGGGACAGGAGTATCAGCCCCAGCATTTT	CASSLVGQEYQPQHF
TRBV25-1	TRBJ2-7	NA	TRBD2	TGTGCCAGCAGTGATGCGGGAGGCTCTCGGGAGCAGTACTTC	CASSDAGGSREQYF
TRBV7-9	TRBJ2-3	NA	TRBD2	TGTGCCAGCAGCCTAGGACTAGCGGGAGGAGGGACAGATACGCAGTATTTT	CASSLGLAGGGTDTQYF
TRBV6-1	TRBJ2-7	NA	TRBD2	TGTGCCAGCAGTGAACCGGGACTAGCGGGAGTCTTCGAGCAGTACTTC	CASSEPGLAGVFEQYF
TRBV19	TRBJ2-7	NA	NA	TGTGCCAGTAGTAAGGCGACAGGGGAGGGTGAGCAGTACTTC	CASSKATGEGEQYF
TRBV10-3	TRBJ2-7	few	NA	TGTGCCATCAGTGACCCAACAGGGAGCTCCTACGAGCAGTACTTC	CAISDPTGSSYEQYF
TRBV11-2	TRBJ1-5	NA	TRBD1	TGTGCCAGCAGCCGGGACAGGGGGTACAATCAGCCCCAGCATTTT	CASSRDRGYNQPQHF
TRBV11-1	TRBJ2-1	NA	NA	TGTGCCAGCAGCTCTCGGGAATTCTCCTACAATGAGCAGTTCTTC	CASSSREFSYNEQFF